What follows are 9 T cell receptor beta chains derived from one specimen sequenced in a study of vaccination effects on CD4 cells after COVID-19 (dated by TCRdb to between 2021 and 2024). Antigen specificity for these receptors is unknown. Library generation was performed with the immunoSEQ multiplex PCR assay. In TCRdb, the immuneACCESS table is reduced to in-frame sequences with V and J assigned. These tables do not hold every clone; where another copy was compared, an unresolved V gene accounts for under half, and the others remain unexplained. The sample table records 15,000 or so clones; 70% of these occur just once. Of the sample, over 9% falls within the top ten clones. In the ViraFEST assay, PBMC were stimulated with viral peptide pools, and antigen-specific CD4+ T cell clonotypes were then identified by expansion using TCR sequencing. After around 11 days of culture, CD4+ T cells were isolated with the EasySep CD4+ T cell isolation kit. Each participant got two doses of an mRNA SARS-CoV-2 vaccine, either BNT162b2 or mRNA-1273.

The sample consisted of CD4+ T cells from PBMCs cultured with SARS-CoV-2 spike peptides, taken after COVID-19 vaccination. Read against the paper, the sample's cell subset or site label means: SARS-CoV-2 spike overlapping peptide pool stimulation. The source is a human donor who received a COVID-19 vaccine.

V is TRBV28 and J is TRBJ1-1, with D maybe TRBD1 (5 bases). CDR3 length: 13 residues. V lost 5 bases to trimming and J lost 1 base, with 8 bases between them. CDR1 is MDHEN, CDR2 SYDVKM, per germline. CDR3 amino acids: CASSGARNTEAFF. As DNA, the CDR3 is TGTGCCAGCAGTGGGGCGAGGAACACTGAAGCTTTCTTT.

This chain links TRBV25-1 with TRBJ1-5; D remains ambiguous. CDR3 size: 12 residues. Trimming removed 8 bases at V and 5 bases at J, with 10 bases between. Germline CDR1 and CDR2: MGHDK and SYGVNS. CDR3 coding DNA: TGTGCCAGCCCCCTTCTTCATCAGCCCCAGCATTTT. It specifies CASPLLHQPQHF.

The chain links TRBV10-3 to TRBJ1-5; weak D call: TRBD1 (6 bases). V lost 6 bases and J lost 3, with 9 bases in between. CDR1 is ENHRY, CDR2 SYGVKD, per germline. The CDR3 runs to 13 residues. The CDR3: CAIRQGINQPQHF. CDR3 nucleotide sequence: TGTGCCATCAGACAGGGTATCAATCAGCCCCAGCATTTT.

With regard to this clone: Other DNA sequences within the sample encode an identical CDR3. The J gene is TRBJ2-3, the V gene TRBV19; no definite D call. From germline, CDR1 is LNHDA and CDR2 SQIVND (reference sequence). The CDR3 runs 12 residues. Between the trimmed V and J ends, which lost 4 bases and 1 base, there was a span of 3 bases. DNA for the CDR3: TGTGCCAGTAGTAGACGCACAGATACGCAGTATTTT. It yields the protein CASSRRTDTQYF.

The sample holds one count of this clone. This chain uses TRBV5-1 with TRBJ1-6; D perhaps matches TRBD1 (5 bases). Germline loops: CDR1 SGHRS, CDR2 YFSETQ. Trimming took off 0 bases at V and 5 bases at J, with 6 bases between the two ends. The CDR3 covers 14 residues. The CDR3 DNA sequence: TGCGCCAGCAGCTTGGGGACAAATAATTCACCCCTCCACTTT. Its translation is CASSLGTNNSPLHF.

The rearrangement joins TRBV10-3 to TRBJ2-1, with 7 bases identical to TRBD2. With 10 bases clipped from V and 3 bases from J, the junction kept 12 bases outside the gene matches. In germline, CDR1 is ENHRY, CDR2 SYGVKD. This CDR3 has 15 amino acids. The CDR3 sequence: CASTTGGIYYNEQFF. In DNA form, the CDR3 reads TGTGCCAGCACCACCGGGGGGATATACTACAATGAGCAGTTCTTC.

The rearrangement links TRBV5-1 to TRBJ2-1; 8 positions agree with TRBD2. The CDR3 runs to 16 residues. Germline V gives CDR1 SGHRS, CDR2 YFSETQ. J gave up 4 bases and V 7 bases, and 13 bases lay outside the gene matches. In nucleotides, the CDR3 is TGCGCCAGCCGGGGGTCAGTGACTAGCGAATACAATGAGCAGTTCTTC. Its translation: CASRGSVTSEYNEQFF.

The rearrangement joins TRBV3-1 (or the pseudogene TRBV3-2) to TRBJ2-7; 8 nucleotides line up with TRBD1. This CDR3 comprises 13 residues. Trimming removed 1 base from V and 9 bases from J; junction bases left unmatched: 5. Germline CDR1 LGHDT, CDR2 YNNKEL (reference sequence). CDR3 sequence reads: CASSQGQGARQYF. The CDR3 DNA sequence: TGTGCCAGCAGCCAAGGCCAGGGGGCGAGGCAGTACTTC.

The CDR3: CASSLLAQEGEKLFF. The DNA of the CDR3 is TGTGCCAGCAGTTTATTGGCTCAGGAAGGTGAAAAACTGTTTTTT. The chain links TRBV28 to TRBJ1-4, with D unresolved. CDR1 and CDR2 (germline): MDHEN, SYDVKM. V lost 1 base, J lost 7 bases, and 13 bases lay in between. The CDR3 is made up of 15 amino acids.